Following are 8 T cell receptor beta chains from one sample sequenced in a study of CD8 T cells in Susac syndrome. About 0.5 to 1 ug RNA was reverse transcribed with random hexamers. TCRdb reanalysed the immunoSEQ multiplex PCR reads using MiXCR and keeps one entry per CDR3 protein. The sample includes roughly 130,000 distinct CDR3 sequences, about 95% of them seen just once. Sequences were obtained from CD8+ T cells from PBMCs. The origin of the receptors is a human donor with Susac syndrome.

V gene TRBV20-1 combines with J gene TRBJ2-7; unclear D gene. The V end was cut by 2 bases, the J end by 2 bases, with 13 bases between. The CDR3 runs to 14 residues. Germline V CDR1 and CDR2: DFQATT, SNEGSKA (reference sequence). The CDR3 coding sequence is TGCAGTGCTAGAAGGGCCCAGGTCACCTACGAGCAGTACTTC. Its translation: CSARRAQVTYEQYF.

V and J are TRBV11-3 and TRBJ1-2, with D tentatively TRBD1 (5 bases). Trimming pared 5 bases from V and 0 bases from J, leaving 13 bases between. In germline, CDR1 is SGHNT, CDR2 YENEEA. The CDR3 is 15 amino acids. This CDR3 is CASSPPGRTNYGYTF. CDR3 in DNA: TGTGCCAGCAGCCCACCGGGACGGACTAACTATGGCTACACCTTC.

The chain links TRBV6-1 to TRBJ1-5; 11 nucleotides align to TRBD1. V trimming: 6 bases; J trimming: 2 bases; junction bases outside the gene matches: 9. The germline V gene has CDR1 MNHNS and CDR2 SASEGT. The CDR3 runs to 17 residues. The CDR3 spells CASRFTGQGGGNQPQHF. CDR3 coding DNA: TGTGCCAGCAGGTTTACGGGACAGGGGGGCGGCAATCAGCCCCAGCATTTT.

The chain recombines TRBV5-1 with TRBJ1-1; D not resolved. V dropped 4 bases and J dropped 0 bases, with 13 bases sitting between them. The germline V gene has CDR1 SGHRS and CDR2 YFSETQ. The CDR3 is 15 residues long. The CDR3 reads CASSLTGGLNTEAFF. The CDR3 DNA follows: TGCGCCAGCAGCCTAACGGGTGGGTTGAACACTGAAGCTTTCTTT.

This clonotype was observed a single time. The chain links TRBV3-1 to TRBJ2-5; the D is unclear. Trimming took 0 bases from V and 0 from J, leaving 11 bases between them. CDR3 length: 16 residues. Germline V gene sequence: CDR1 LGHDT, CDR2 YNNKEL (reference sequence). This CDR3 is CASSQDGTAYQETQYF. For the CDR3, the DNA is TGTGCCAGCAGCCAAGATGGTACGGCGTACCAAGAGACCCAGTACTTC.

The rearrangement joins TRBV20-1 to TRBJ2-5; TRBD1 matches 9 bases. Germline V CDR1 and CDR2: DFQATT, SNEGSKA (reference sequence). V lost 4 bases to trimming and J lost 1 base; unmatched junction nucleotides: 1. The CDR3 consists of 13 residues. DNA of the CDR3: TGCAGTGCTACGGACAGGGGCCAAGAGACCCAGTACTTC. Translation gives CSATDRGQETQYF.

The chain employs TRBV19 and TRBJ1-1, with D possibly being TRBD1 (6 bases). CDR3 length: 11 amino acids. In germline, CDR1 is LNHDA, CDR2 SQIVND (reference sequence). Deletions cut 7 bases from V and 7 bases from J, with 10 bases between. This CDR3 reads CASTPDSEAFF. CDR3 bases: TGTGCCAGTACCCCGGACAGTGAAGCTTTCTTT.

The J gene is TRBJ2-7, the V gene TRBV20-1; the match to TRBD1 covers 8 bases. This CDR3 has 16 residues. Germline V gives CDR1 DFQATT, CDR2 SNEGSKA (reference sequence). The V segment lost 2 bases and the J segment 0 bases; nucleotides outside the gene matches: 9. In nucleotides, the CDR3 is TGCAGTGCTAGACCGCTTAAACAGGGGGTCTCCTACGAGCAGTACTTC. Translation gives CSARPLKQGVSYEQYF.